A selection of T cell receptor beta chains follows, all from one sample in a study of identical twins. MiXCR, run by TCRdb on the 5' RACE reads, gives a single entry per CDR3 protein. The data show about 100,000 distinct CDR3 sequences, with just under 6% seen just once and approximately 12% held by the top ten. Sequencing input: memory T cells sorted from blood. The receptors derive from a woman between 45 and 65 years old in good health. Each CDR3 is given with its conserved first and last residue. D genes are given only for firm matches. Clone sizes are given selectively: once, few, many, or a class where the clone is expanded.

d_gene	v_gene	j_gene	abundance	CDR3aa	CDR3nt
TRBD2	TRBV6-2/TRBV6-3	TRBJ2-2	many	CASSLILAGAGGTGELFF	TGTGCCAGCAGTTTGATACTAGCGGGAGCCGGGGGCACCGGGGAGCTGTTTTTT
TRBD2	TRBV12-3/TRBV12-4	TRBJ2-1	many	CASSLAGGAFF	TGTGCCAGCAGTTTAGCGGGAGGGGCGTTCTTC
-	TRBV4-1	TRBJ2-3	many	CASAGGGFATDTQYF	TGCGCCAGCGCCGGAGGGGGGTTCGCCACAGATACGCAGTATTTT
-	TRBV12-3/TRBV12-4	TRBJ1-1	many	CASSSRQVGGTEAFF	TGTGCCAGCAGTTCCCGACAGGTTGGAGGCACTGAAGCTTTCTTT
-	TRBV10-3	TRBJ2-1	few	CAIKAGTNEQFF	TGTGCCATCAAGGCGGGGACAAATGAGCAGTTCTTC
-	TRBV5-1	TRBJ2-5	few	CASSSVGGVRETQYF	TGCGCCAGCAGCTCCGTGGGGGGAGTAAGGGAGACCCAGTACTTC
TRBD1	TRBV5-1	TRBJ1-2	many	CASSIEIGTGSGYTF	TGCGCCAGCAGCATAGAAATCGGGACAGGAAGCGGCTACACCTTC
TRBD2	TRBV9	TRBJ2-7	many	CASSVAPGGYEQYF	TGTGCCAGCAGCGTAGCTCCGGGAGGCTACGAGCAGTACTTC
TRBD1	TRBV4-1	TRBJ2-1	many	CASRQGNEQFF	TGCGCCAGCAGACAGGGGAATGAGCAGTTCTTC
TRBD1	TRBV5-5	TRBJ1-4	many	CASSPWTGSDEKLFF	TGTGCCAGCAGCCCCTGGACAGGGAGTGATGAAAAACTGTTTTTT
TRBD2	TRBV29-1	TRBJ2-3	many	CSVVLAGVKSTDTQYF	TGCAGCGTTGTACTAGCGGGAGTTAAATCCACAGATACGCAGTATTTT
-	TRBV12-3/TRBV12-4	TRBJ1-1	many	CASKTGVGVYDTEAFF	TGTGCCAGCAAAACCGGGGTGGGGGTTTACGACACTGAAGCTTTCTTT
-	TRBV12-3/TRBV12-4	TRBJ2-5	many	CASSPTRNQETQYF	TGTGCCAGCAGCCCCACTAGAAACCAAGAGACCCAGTACTTC
-	TRBV16	TRBJ2-6	many	CASSLRTAAGVLTF	TGTGCCAGCAGCCTTCGGACAGCTGCGGGCGTCCTGACTTTC
TRBD2	TRBV7-2	TRBJ2-6	-	CASSLGWTSGRDSGANVLTF	TGTGCCAGCAGCCTGGGATGGACTAGCGGGAGGGACTCTGGGGCCAACGTCCTGACTTTC
-	TRBV25-1	TRBJ2-3	-	CASSDWGLPSTDTQYF	TGTGCCAGCAGTGACTGGGGGCTCCCCAGCACAGATACGCAGTATTTT
-	TRBV2	TRBJ2-1	many	CASSEEAVSGNEQFF	TGTGCCAGCAGTGAAGAAGCTGTCTCGGGCAATGAGCAGTTCTTC
-	TRBV20-1	TRBJ2-6	many	CSARVGANTNVLTF	TGCAGTGCTAGAGTGGGAGCTAACACCAACGTCCTGACTTTC
-	TRBV12-3/TRBV12-4	TRBJ2-7	few	CASSHSPGHEQYF	TGTGCCAGCAGTCACTCACCGGGACACGAGCAGTACTTC
-	TRBV5-1	TRBJ2-1	-	CASSFSVGNEDEQFF	TGCGCCAGCAGCTTCTCGGTCGGGAACGAGGACGAGCAGTTCTTC
TRBD2	TRBV12-3/TRBV12-4	TRBJ2-1	many	CASSLATSDEQFF	TGTGCCAGCAGTTTGGCCACTAGCGATGAGCAGTTCTTC
-	TRBV6-5	TRBJ2-5	medium-sized	CASSTPRESETQYF	TGTGCCAGCAGCACCCCCAGGGAGTCAGAGACCCAGTACTTC
TRBD2	TRBV3-1	TRBJ2-7	many	CASSQGLAGVEQYF	TGTGCCAGCTCACAGGGGCTAGCGGGAGTCGAGCAGTACTTC